This T cell receptor beta chain was recovered during a study of T cells in Graves' hyperthyroidism and ophthalmopathy. Germline V gives CDR1 SEHNR, CDR2 FQNEAQ (reference sequence). The CDR3 totals 16 residues. The trim removed 5 bases at V and 5 bases at J, leaving 14 bases unmatched. Reasons for excluding patients were uncontrolled infection, other autoimmune disease, pregnancy or lactation. Clinical symptoms, serum thyroxine, TRAb, thyroid ultrasound and orbital computed tomography established diagnosis. General study points: Patients with ophthalmopathy were separated from those with stable hyperthyroidism by a 13 V-J model. Model-based prediction identified ophthalmopathy a median approximately 6 months prior to its onset.

Researchers took RNA transcripts and amplified the TCR beta CDR3 regions from them. Researchers ran a first-round RT-PCR on the TCR CDR3 using the HTBI primer set. From the multiplex PCR reads, TCRdb called clonotypes with MiXCR, one entry per CDR3 protein. The sample holds 500,000 to 800,000 distinct CDR3 sequences, 45% seen once. Turning to this clonotype: The antigen is not known.

Sequencing used peripheral blood or thyroid tissue (not recorded which). The chain is built from TRBV7-9 and TRBJ1-1, with 7 positions matching TRBD1. The TCR originated in an adult man with Graves' disease, either hyperthyroidism or ophthalmopathy (not recorded which). The CDR3 loop reads CASSMGQQMVPTEAFF. The CDR3, as DNA: TGTGCCAGCAGCATGGGACAGCAGATGGTACCTACTGAAGCTTTCTTT.